This TCR beta chain was obtained from a study of metastatic and nonmetastatic thyroid tumors. Study as a whole: Where malignant and benign thyroid patients were concerned, repertoires were compared across blood and tumor or nodule tissue.

TCRdb re-analyzed the PCR reads through MiXCR. The sample has about 92,000 clones, 15% seen once; the top ten hold 3% to 4.5%. The sample holds a few counts of this clone. The junction does not match germline at one end; this may be a read error. All patients reached thyroid surgery having received no treatment beforehand. Germline CDR1 and CDR2: MNHEY and SVGEGT. This CDR3 has 14 residues. The clonotype originates from a female donor with papillary thyroid cancer or a benign thyroid nodule (not recorded which). Some clones in this sample may be carry-over from other donors' samples. Sequencing was carried out using blood. The chain joins TRBV6-2 or TRBV6-3 to TRBJ1-5, with 8 positions matching TRBD1. CDR3 in amino acids: CASSPGTGDHPQHF. In nucleotides, the CDR3 is TGTGCCAGCAGCCCCGGGACAGGTGATCATCCCCAGCATTTT.